Listed here are 18 T cell receptor beta chains from one sample, sequenced in a study of cytomegalovirus exposure and HLA in healthy donors. Measured with immunoSEQ multiplex PCR; TCRdb has only the in-frame clones, and not every one. Among 180,000 or so clones listed, approximately 86% were seen once. Material for sequencing was PBMCs. These receptors were taken from a man younger than 40 in good health and CMV-seropositive.

V and J are TRBV7-3 and TRBJ2-3; 8 bases map to TRBD2. The CDR3 covers 15 residues. From germline, CDR1 is SGHTA and CDR2 FQGTGA. Trimming cost V 5 bases and J 4 bases; bases outside gene matches: 8. CDR3 amino acids: CASSPPGGKADTQYF. CDR3 nucleotide sequence: TGTGCCAGCAGCCCCCCGGGGGGGAAGGCAGATACGCAGTATTTT.

This clone has only a few counts. The chain joins TRBV14 to TRBJ2-7, with D possibly matching TRBD2 (6 bases). CDR3 size: 14 residues. V was shortened by 2 bases and J by 3 bases, with 11 bases between the two germline ends. Germline values: CDR1 SGHDN, CDR2 FVKESK. CDR3 DNA sequence: TGTGCCAGCAGCCAAAGCGGGTCTAGCTACGAGCAGTACTTC. Translated, it gives CASSQSGSSYEQYF.

The J gene is TRBJ2-2, the V gene TRBV28, with D perhaps given as TRBD1 or TRBD2 (5 bases each). V was pared by 8 bases and J by 5 bases, with 9 bases between. The germline V gene has CDR1 MDHEN and CDR2 SYDVKM. This CDR3 has 12 amino acids. The CDR3 region has the DNA TGTGCCAGCGGGGGTCCGACCGGGGAGCTGTTTTTT. This sequence encodes CASGGPTGELFF.

V usage is TRBV19 and J usage is TRBJ2-3; 7 positions agree with TRBD2. Germline assignment: CDR1 LNHDA and CDR2 SQIVND (reference sequence). CDR3 size: 14 residues. The trim removed 7 bases at V and 2 bases at J, leaving 6 bases unmatched. In nucleotides, the CDR3 is TGTGCCAGTAAACCGGGACTATTCACAGATACGCAGTATTTT. Translation gives CASKPGLFTDTQYF. The full variable domain, its missing parts supplied by reference TRBV19 and TRBJ2-3, is DGGITQSPKYLFRKEGQNVTLSCEQNLNHDAMYWYRQDPGQGLRLIYYSQIVNDFQKGDIAEGYSVSREKKESFPLTVTSAQKNPTAFYLCASKPGLFTDTQYFGPGTRLTVL.

This chain links TRBV15 with TRBJ1-6; D gene ambiguous. This CDR3 is 15 amino acids long. Germline V gene data show CDR1 as LNHNV and CDR2 as YYDKDF (reference sequence). Trimming pared 3 bases from V and 8 bases from J, leaving 14 bases between. CDR3 nucleotides: TGTGCCACCAGCAGGACACCGGGATACCATTCACCCCTCCACTTT. Protein product: CATSRTPGYHSPLHF.

The J gene is TRBJ2-7, the V gene TRBV5-6, with D perhaps matching TRBD1 (7 bases). The V gene's germline CDR1 is SGHDT and CDR2 YYEEEE. Trimming removed 6 bases at V and 3 bases at J, with 19 bases between. The CDR3 is 15 amino acids. As DNA, the CDR3 is TGTGCCAGCACGGGAGTAGGGGACAGAAGCTACGAGCAGTACTTC. This translates into CASTGVGDRSYEQYF.

This chain connects TRBV1 to TRBJ1-6; TRBD1 is the table's D call and was not checked against the DNA. TRBV1 is a pseudogene locus. The CDR3 totals 17 residues. The CDR3 is CTSSQSPGGHYNSPLHF. In DNA, the CDR3 is TGCACCAGCAGCCAATCCCCTGGGGGACACTATAATTCACCCCTCCACTTT.

The V gene is TRBV5-1, the J gene TRBJ2-2, with 11 bases aligning to TRBD2. The V segment lost 2 bases and the J segment 7 bases; nucleotides outside the gene matches: 4. Germline lookup yields CDR1 SGHRS and CDR2 YFSETQ. This CDR3 comprises 15 residues. The CDR3 here is CASSLLAGEIGELFF. The CDR3 nucleotides read TGCGCCAGCAGCTTACTAGCGGGAGAAATCGGGGAGCTGTTTTTT.

The J gene is TRBJ2-3, the V gene TRBV2, with D hard to call. With 5 bases removed from V and 14 bases from J, the gap between germline ends came to 23 bases. The CDR3 runs 14 residues. Germline V gives CDR1 SNHLY, CDR2 FYNNEI. The CDR3 region has the DNA TGTGCCAGCAGTCGCCCCCCTTTGGGAAGGAGCCCGTATTTT. It translates to CASSRPPLGRSPYF.

The V call is TRBV28, the J call TRBJ2-1; 8 positions match TRBD1. The length of the CDR3 is 16 residues. Germline CDR1 is MDHEN and CDR2 is SYDVKM. V lost 3 bases to trimming and J lost 7 bases; unmatched junction nucleotides: 11. The CDR3 bases are TGTGCCAGCAGTTTGACCCGGACAGGGTCGGGAAATGAGCAGTTCTTC. Encoded protein: CASSLTRTGSGNEQFF.

The chain employs TRBV5-1 and TRBJ2-7; 7 bases fit TRBD1. Per the germline V gene, CDR1 is SGHRS and CDR2 is YFSETQ. Germline trimming cut 3 bases from V and 2 bases from J; bases unmatched to any gene: 8. This CDR3 comprises 15 residues. Here the CDR3 DNA reads TGCGCCAGCAGCTCTGGAAGGACAGGAGCCTACGAGCAGTACTTC. The encoded protein is CASSSGRTGAYEQYF.

This chain links TRBV25-1 with TRBJ1-2; tentatively, D is TRBD1 (6 bases). The germline V gene encodes CDR1 MGHDK and CDR2 SYGVNS. Deletions cut 5 bases from V and 3 bases from J, with 13 bases between. The CDR3 has 14 residues. The CDR3, as DNA: TGTGCCAGCAGTAAAGGGGGGAGGGACTATGGCTACACCTTC. It is translated as CASSKGGRDYGYTF.

The gene calls are TRBV7-3 and TRBJ1-1; weak D call: TRBD1 (6 bases). The CDR3 runs 13 residues. Germline V gene lookup returns CDR1 SGHTA and CDR2 FQGTGA. V gave up 4 bases and J gave up 6 bases, with 12 bases separating them. In nucleotides, the CDR3 is TGTGCCAGCAGCTCCGACAGGTGGGCTGAAGCTTTCTTT. Protein product: CASSSDRWAEAFF.

This sequence joins TRBV6-5 and TRBJ1-6; 9 nucleotides line up with TRBD1. CDR3 length: 14 residues. V dropped 7 bases and J dropped 6; count of bases not matched to a gene: 4. The germline V gene has CDR1 MNHEY and CDR2 SVGAGI. CDR3 loop: CASTRDRVNSPLHF. The CDR3 coding sequence is TGTGCCAGCACGCGGGACAGGGTTAATTCACCCCTCCACTTT.

The rearrangement links TRBV4-1 to TRBJ2-7; TRBD1 might be the D (5 bases). The CDR3 is 14 residues long. Trimming pared 4 bases from V and 1 base from J, leaving 11 bases between. CDR1 and CDR2 from the germline V gene are MGHRA and YSYEKL. This chain's CDR3 is CASSLVRASYEQYF. The CDR3 region has the DNA TGCGCCAGCAGCCTGGTCAGGGCTTCCTACGAGCAGTACTTC.

The CDR3 bases are TGTGCCAGCAGCTTAGCGGACAGAGGAAATGAAAAACTGTTTTTT. Its protein product is CASSLADRGNEKLFF. This chain connects TRBV7-2 to TRBJ1-4; D perhaps matches TRBD1 (6 bases). In germline, CDR1 is SGHTA, CDR2 FQGNSA. Trimming pared 0 bases from V and 5 bases from J, leaving 10 bases between. CDR3 length equals 15 residues.

V and J are TRBV11-1 and TRBJ2-7; D remains unclear. Trimming cost V 2 bases and J 4 bases, with 24 bases left between them. The CDR3 is 18 residues long. In germline, CDR1 is SGHAT, CDR2 FQDESV (reference sequence). The CDR3, as DNA: TGTGCCAGCAGCTTAAGTTCCGGGCGGTCGGTTTTAGGGTACGAGCAGTACTTC. Amino acids: CASSLSSGRSVLGYEQYF.

The chain links TRBV30 to TRBJ2-6; possibly TRBD1 for D (5 bases). The CDR3 contains 16 residues. Germline-derived CDR1 and CDR2 are GTSNPN and SVGIG (reference sequence). The ends were cut back, 7 bases at V and 0 bases at J, with 16 bases in the middle. The CDR3 spells CASSWGPSSGANVLTF. The CDR3 DNA sequence: TGTGCCTCCTCTTGGGGCCCGTCCTCTGGGGCCAACGTCCTGACTTTC.